The source of this TCR beta chain is a study of T cell responses to AZD1222 COVID-19 vaccine. This CDR3 comprises 14 residues. V was pared by 0 bases and J by 7 bases, with 2 bases of the junction left unmatched. Germline V gene lookup returns CDR1 MGHRA and CDR2 YSYEKL. TCRdb keeps only in-frame clones here, not all; method: immunoSEQ multiplex PCR. The sample shows around 130,000 clones, roughly 92% of them seen only once. This material consisted of peripheral blood, taken 28 days after the second AZD1222 dose. The clonotype comes from an adult who received the AZD1222 COVID-19 vaccine. V usage is TRBV4-1 and J usage is TRBJ1-5, with 8 bases fitting TRBD1. For the CDR3, the DNA is TGCGCCAGCAGCCAAGACCGGACAGGGCAGCCCCAGCATTTT. It yields the protein CASSQDRTGQPQHF.